The 8 T cell receptor beta chains below all came from one sample that was sequenced in a study of coeliac disease. Repertoires were generated with immunoSEQ multiplex PCR, while TCRdb's copy carries only in-frame clones and drops some. Of a few thousand clones in the sample, 62% were seen once. Sequencing input: intraepithelial lymphocytes from the gut. The receptors here all came from a woman aged 18-29 years with active celiac disease.

The rearrangement uses TRBV11-2 and TRBJ2-3; D remains unclear. V lost 5 bases and J lost 4, with 10 bases in between. Germline V gene data show CDR1 as SGHAT and CDR2 as FQNNGV. The CDR3 has 13 residues. In DNA form, the CDR3 reads TGTGCCAGCAGCCCCTCTCCCCCAGATACGCAGTATTTT. Residues: CASSPSPPDTQYF.

This chain links TRBV11-1 with TRBJ2-7; 10 positions match TRBD1. The CDR3 runs to 15 residues. The V gene's germline CDR1 is SGHAT and CDR2 FQDESV (reference sequence). The V segment lost 5 bases and the J segment 5 bases; nucleotides outside the gene matches: 9. CDR3 in amino acids: CASSPTGTGVHEQYF. CDR3 in DNA: TGTGCCAGCAGCCCCACCGGGACAGGGGTTCACGAGCAGTACTTC.

The chain is built from TRBV5-1 and TRBJ1-4; perhaps TRBD1 as D (6 bases). Germline V gives CDR1 SGHRS, CDR2 YFSETQ. The CDR3 consists of 15 residues. V was shortened by 2 bases and J by 3 bases, with 11 bases between the two germline ends. CDR3 residues: CASSFQGGPNEKLFF. The CDR3 DNA sequence: TGCGCCAGCAGCTTTCAAGGGGGTCCTAATGAAAAACTGTTTTTT.

The rearrangement joins TRBV27 to TRBJ2-3; D gene ambiguous. Germline V gene sequence: CDR1 MNHEY, CDR2 SMNVEV (reference sequence). This CDR3 contains 12 residues. The ends were cut back, 6 bases at V and 0 bases at J, with 4 bases in the middle. CDR3 amino acids: CASSLSTDTQYF. The CDR3 coding sequence is TGTGCCAGCAGCCTAAGCACAGATACGCAGTATTTT.

The chain employs TRBV23-1 and TRBJ1-1; no reliable D call. TRBV23-1 is treated as an ORF (open reading frame) with a function not yet certain. The CDR3 is 12 residues long. The V and J ends lost 3 bases and 10 bases respectively, with 12 bases between them. In nucleotides, the CDR3 is TGCGCCAGCAGTCAGGGTTGGGAGAGAGCTTTCTTT. Its protein is CASSQGWERAFF.

The chain uses TRBV7-9 and TRBJ2-7; D may be TRBD2 (6 bases). Trimming pared 3 bases from V and 6 bases from J, leaving 21 bases between. Germline V gives CDR1 SEHNR, CDR2 FQNEAQ (reference sequence). This CDR3 contains 16 residues. CDR3 in DNA: TGTGCCAGCAGCTTGGCCCCCCGCGGAGGGTTATCCGAGCAGTACTTC. It translates to CASSLAPRGGLSEQYF.

This rearrangement joins TRBV29-1 to TRBJ2-7, with 9 bases fitting TRBD2. Germline lookup yields CDR1 SQVTM and CDR2 ANQGSEA. The CDR3 covers 12 residues. V trimming: 5 bases; J trimming: 4 bases; junction bases outside the gene matches: 3. CDR3 amino acids: CSVRLAAYEQYF. The CDR3 nucleotides read TGCAGCGTTAGACTAGCGGCATACGAGCAGTACTTC.

This clone has only one observation. The chain carries TRBV25-1 and TRBJ2-1; maybe TRBD2 (7 bases). The V end was cut by 2 bases, the J end by 6 bases, with 11 bases between. The CDR3 spans 14 residues. Germline lookup yields CDR1 MGHDK and CDR2 SYGVNS. This chain's CDR3 is CASSEAGDINEQFF. The CDR3 DNA follows: TGTGCCAGCAGTGAAGCGGGGGACATCAATGAGCAGTTCTTC.